A selection of T cell receptor beta chains follows, all from one sample in a study of T cell changes during pregnancy in multiple sclerosis. The method was immunoSEQ multiplex PCR; TCRdb's version includes in-frame clones alone and lacks a portion of them. The table records about 21,000 clones, over 70% of them present only once. The sample in question was CD8+ T cells from peripheral blood mononuclear cells, obtained after pregnancy. Source of these receptors: a female donor in good health, enrolled as a control in a pregnancy study. CDR3s include the opening cysteine and the closing phenylalanine or tryptophan. A D gene is named only where the DNA matches it firmly. Not every row has a clone size; where given, it reads once, few, many or a size class.

d_call: TRBD1
clone_size: NA
j_call: TRBJ1-2
v_call: TRBV7-9
cdr3_nt: TGTGCCAGCAGCCCTGGAGGGGGCGGAGGCTACACCTTC
cdr3_aa: CASSPGGGGGYTF

d_call: TRBD2
clone_size: NA
j_call: TRBJ2-3
v_call: TRBV7-2
cdr3_nt: TGTGCCAGCAGCCCTAGACTAGCGGGGGCCACAGATACGCAGTATTTT
cdr3_aa: CASSPRLAGATDTQYF

d_call: NA
clone_size: NA
j_call: TRBJ2-1
v_call: TRBV6-1
cdr3_nt: TGTGCCAGCAGTGAAGGGCGCGGGACTCAGCAGTTCTTC
cdr3_aa: CASSEGRGTQQFF

d_call: TRBD1
clone_size: NA
j_call: TRBJ1-3
v_call: TRBV5-4
cdr3_nt: TGTGCCAGCAGCCCGGACAGGGGTAGAACTGGAAACACCATATATTTT
cdr3_aa: CASSPDRGRTGNTIYF

d_call: NA
clone_size: NA
j_call: TRBJ1-2
v_call: TRBV9
cdr3_nt: TGTGCCAGCAGCGTAGGAGAAAGAGGTGGCTACACCTTC
cdr3_aa: CASSVGERGGYTF

d_call: TRBD2
clone_size: NA
j_call: TRBJ2-3
v_call: TRBV19
cdr3_nt: TGTGCCAGTAGTCCTCTAGCGGGGGCAACAGATACGCAGTATTTT
cdr3_aa: CASSPLAGATDTQYF

d_call: NA
clone_size: NA
j_call: TRBJ1-1
v_call: TRBV6-6
cdr3_nt: TGTGCCAGCAGCCCCAGGGGGAACACTGAAGCTTTCTTT
cdr3_aa: CASSPRGNTEAFF

d_call: NA
clone_size: NA
j_call: TRBJ1-5
v_call: TRBV6-1
cdr3_nt: TGTGCCAGCAGTGAGGTGGGGCTATACCAGCCCCAGCATTTT
cdr3_aa: CASSEVGLYQPQHF

d_call: NA
clone_size: NA
j_call: TRBJ1-1
v_call: TRBV4-2
cdr3_nt: TGTGCCAGCAGCCAAGGGCCTCAGGGGTCCCCCTATATGAACACTGAAGCTTTCTTT
cdr3_aa: CASSQGPQGSPYMNTEAFF

d_call: TRBD1
clone_size: NA
j_call: TRBJ1-5
v_call: TRBV7-2
cdr3_nt: TGTGCCAGCAGCCTGGTGGGACAGGAAGATCAGCCCCAGCATTTT
cdr3_aa: CASSLVGQEDQPQHF

d_call: NA
clone_size: NA
j_call: TRBJ2-7
v_call: TRBV11-2
cdr3_nt: TGTGCCAGCAGCCCCTACCCCAGAGGGCGGAGCTCCTACGAGCAGTACTTC
cdr3_aa: CASSPYPRGRSSYEQYF

d_call: NA
clone_size: NA
j_call: TRBJ1-2
v_call: TRBV28
cdr3_nt: TGTGCCAGCAGCCAAACACTGGACAGAAAATCCTATGGCTACACCTTC
cdr3_aa: CASSQTLDRKSYGYTF

d_call: TRBD1
clone_size: NA
j_call: TRBJ1-6
v_call: TRBV7-9
cdr3_nt: TGTGCCAGCAACAGGCCGGACAGGGACAATTCACCCCTCCACTTT
cdr3_aa: CASNRPDRDNSPLHF

d_call: NA
clone_size: NA
j_call: TRBJ1-1
v_call: TRBV7-9
cdr3_nt: TGTGCCAGCAGCCCTAGGACGGACATGAACACTGAAGCTTTCTTT
cdr3_aa: CASSPRTDMNTEAFF

d_call: TRBD2
clone_size: NA
j_call: TRBJ2-2
v_call: TRBV29-1
cdr3_nt: TGCAGCGTCGGACTAGCGGGAAAGAACACCGGGGAGCTGTTTTTT
cdr3_aa: CSVGLAGKNTGELFF

d_call: NA
clone_size: few
j_call: TRBJ1-3
v_call: TRBV6-1
cdr3_nt: TGTGCCAGCAGTGACCAACAGGGAACGCCTGGAAACACCATATATTTT
cdr3_aa: CASSDQQGTPGNTIYF

d_call: TRBD1
clone_size: NA
j_call: TRBJ2-2
v_call: TRBV5-8
cdr3_nt: TGTGCCAGCAGAGGGGACAGGGCGAACACCGGGGAGCTGTTTTTT
cdr3_aa: CASRGDRANTGELFF

d_call: NA
clone_size: NA
j_call: TRBJ2-7
v_call: TRBV20-1
cdr3_nt: TGCAGCCCTTCGGGGGACTACGAGCAGTACTTC
cdr3_aa: CSPSGDYEQYF

d_call: NA
clone_size: NA
j_call: TRBJ1-4
v_call: TRBV9
cdr3_nt: TGTGCCAGCAGCGGAGGAACGGGGAATGAAAAACTGTTTTTT
cdr3_aa: CASSGGTGNEKLFF

d_call: TRBD2
clone_size: NA
j_call: TRBJ2-7
v_call: TRBV6-1
cdr3_nt: TGTGCCAGCAGTGTTAGCGGGGAACTCTACGAGCAGTACTTC
cdr3_aa: CASSVSGELYEQYF

d_call: NA
clone_size: NA
j_call: TRBJ1-1
v_call: TRBV19
cdr3_nt: TGTGCCAGTAGTTATCAGAGACTTATGAACACTGAAGCTTTCTTT
cdr3_aa: CASSYQRLMNTEAFF

d_call: TRBD2
clone_size: few
j_call: TRBJ2-1
v_call: TRBV28
cdr3_nt: TGTGCCAGCAGTGCAAGACTAGCGGACTCGGCGGATGAGCAGTTCTTC
cdr3_aa: CASSARLADSADEQFF

d_call: NA
clone_size: NA
j_call: TRBJ1-4
v_call: TRBV7-9
cdr3_nt: TGTGCCAGCTATCCCGGAGGGCACCTGGAAAAACTGTTTTTT
cdr3_aa: CASYPGGHLEKLFF

d_call: NA
clone_size: once
j_call: TRBJ2-3
v_call: TRBV27
cdr3_nt: TGTGCCAGCAGTTTCTCAGGAGATACGCAGTATTTT
cdr3_aa: CASSFSGDTQYF

d_call: NA
clone_size: once
j_call: TRBJ2-7
v_call: TRBV19
cdr3_nt: TGTGCCAGTAGCCGAACACTGACAGAGATATCCTACGAGCAGTACTTC
cdr3_aa: CASSRTLTEISYEQYF

d_call: NA
clone_size: NA
j_call: TRBJ1-4
v_call: TRBV4-1
cdr3_nt: TGCGCCAGCAGCCAAGAAGGAGGGAGCCAGGGCGGTCCTGAAAAACTGTTTTTT
cdr3_aa: CASSQEGGSQGGPEKLFF

d_call: TRBD1
clone_size: NA
j_call: TRBJ1-2
v_call: TRBV7-6
cdr3_nt: TGTGCCAGCAGCTTATTAGCTGGGACAGCCGACTATGGCTACACCTTC
cdr3_aa: CASSLLAGTADYGYTF

d_call: NA
clone_size: few
j_call: TRBJ1-1
v_call: TRBV10-3
cdr3_nt: TGTGCCATCAGTGAGCCCGGGAGCACTGAAGCTTTCTTT
cdr3_aa: CAISEPGSTEAFF

d_call: NA
clone_size: NA
j_call: TRBJ1-1
v_call: TRBV27
cdr3_nt: TGTGCCAGCGGAAAGGGGGGGGCTGAAGCTTTCTTT
cdr3_aa: CASGKGGAEAFF

d_call: NA
clone_size: NA
j_call: TRBJ1-5
v_call: TRBV4-1
cdr3_nt: TGCGCCAGCAGCCAAGATCTTACCGGCAGGGTGGAAAATCAGCCCCAGCATTTT
cdr3_aa: CASSQDLTGRVENQPQHF

d_call: NA
clone_size: NA
j_call: TRBJ2-7
v_call: TRBV10-1
cdr3_nt: TGCGCCAGCAGTGAGTCGGCTCAGGGAAACGAATACGAGCAGTACTTC
cdr3_aa: CASSESAQGNEYEQYF

d_call: TRBD1
clone_size: NA
j_call: TRBJ1-2
v_call: TRBV4-3
cdr3_nt: TGCGCCAGCAGCCAAAAAGCAGGGGGCTCGAGGCGGGGCTACACCTTC
cdr3_aa: CASSQKAGGSRRGYTF

d_call: NA
clone_size: NA
j_call: TRBJ2-1
v_call: TRBV7-3
cdr3_nt: TGTGCCAGCAGCGCCGCAGGGGAAAGCTCCTACAATGAGCAGTTCTTC
cdr3_aa: CASSAAGESSYNEQFF

d_call: TRBD1
clone_size: NA
j_call: TRBJ2-2
v_call: TRBV7-3
cdr3_nt: TGTGCCAGCAGCTTACAACAGGGGGCCGGGGAGCTGTTTTTT
cdr3_aa: CASSLQQGAGELFF

d_call: NA
clone_size: NA
j_call: TRBJ1-5
v_call: TRBV27
cdr3_nt: TGTGCCAGCAGTTTAAGCCCCAGCAATCAGCCCCAGCATTTT
cdr3_aa: CASSLSPSNQPQHF

d_call: NA
clone_size: NA
j_call: TRBJ2-3
v_call: TRBV30
cdr3_nt: TGTGCCTGGAGTGCAGGGAGCACAGATACGCAGTATTTT
cdr3_aa: CAWSAGSTDTQYF

d_call: TRBD1
clone_size: NA
j_call: TRBJ2-7
v_call: TRBV27
cdr3_nt: TGTGCCAGCAGGACCGGGACAGCCAGTTACGAGCAGTACTTC
cdr3_aa: CASRTGTASYEQYF

d_call: NA
clone_size: NA
j_call: TRBJ1-2
v_call: TRBV9
cdr3_nt: TGTGCCAGCAGCGCAAGGGGTTCTAACTATGGCTACACCTTC
cdr3_aa: CASSARGSNYGYTF

d_call: NA
clone_size: NA
j_call: TRBJ2-7
v_call: TRBV7-9
cdr3_nt: TGTGCCAGCAGCTTAGGAGGGGGCGGGGGGTACTCCTACGAGCAGTACTTC
cdr3_aa: CASSLGGGGGYSYEQYF

d_call: NA
clone_size: once
j_call: TRBJ1-5
v_call: TRBV5-1
cdr3_nt: TGCGCCAGCAGCTTGGAAGGGGGCAATCAGCCCCAGCATTTT
cdr3_aa: CASSLEGGNQPQHF

d_call: NA
clone_size: once
j_call: TRBJ2-7
v_call: TRBV4-1
cdr3_nt: TGCGCCAGCAGCCAAGATATAGATTGGGGCGTAAGTTACGAGCAGTACTTC
cdr3_aa: CASSQDIDWGVSYEQYF

d_call: TRBD1
clone_size: NA
j_call: TRBJ1-2
v_call: TRBV5-8
cdr3_nt: TGTGCCAGCAGCGTTCAGGGGGCAAACTATGGCTACACCTTC
cdr3_aa: CASSVQGANYGYTF

d_call: NA
clone_size: NA
j_call: TRBJ2-5
v_call: TRBV27
cdr3_nt: TGTGCCAGCAGTTCTAGGACAGACCAAGAGACCCAGTACTTC
cdr3_aa: CASSSRTDQETQYF

d_call: NA
clone_size: NA
j_call: TRBJ1-2
v_call: TRBV9
cdr3_nt: TGTGCCAGCAGCACTACTAACTATGGCTACACCTTC
cdr3_aa: CASSTTNYGYTF

d_call: NA
clone_size: NA
j_call: TRBJ2-7
v_call: TRBV1
cdr3_nt: TGCACCAGCAGCCAAACTGAGGAGCAGTACTTC
cdr3_aa: CTSSQTEEQYF

d_call: TRBD2
clone_size: NA
j_call: TRBJ2-2
v_call: TRBV27
cdr3_nt: TGTGCCAGCAGTCCAGGGACTAGCGGGGGGACCGGGGAGCTGTTTTTT
cdr3_aa: CASSPGTSGGTGELFF

d_call: NA
clone_size: NA
j_call: TRBJ2-2
v_call: TRBV2
cdr3_nt: TGTGCCAGCAGTGACCCGCCCAAAACTGACAGGAACACCGGGGAGCTGTTTTTT
cdr3_aa: CASSDPPKTDRNTGELFF

d_call: TRBD1
clone_size: NA
j_call: TRBJ2-1
v_call: TRBV9
cdr3_nt: TGTGCCAGCAGCGTAGTCGCCCGGACAGGGGGCTACAATGAGCAGTTCTTC
cdr3_aa: CASSVVARTGGYNEQFF

d_call: NA
clone_size: NA
j_call: TRBJ2-7
v_call: TRBV13
cdr3_nt: TGTGCCAGCAGCTTAGCTCAGGGCTACGAGCAGTACTTC
cdr3_aa: CASSLAQGYEQYF

d_call: TRBD2
clone_size: NA
j_call: TRBJ2-1
v_call: TRBV6-4
cdr3_nt: TGTGCCAGCAGTGACTTCCCTGGACTAGCGGGGGGGAGTAATGAGCAGTTCTTC
cdr3_aa: CASSDFPGLAGGSNEQFF

d_call: NA
clone_size: NA
j_call: TRBJ1-6
v_call: TRBV7-2
cdr3_nt: TGTGCCAGCAGCTTAGATATGGGCAGGGTTGATTCACCCCTCCACTTT
cdr3_aa: CASSLDMGRVDSPLHF

d_call: NA
clone_size: NA
j_call: TRBJ2-1
v_call: TRBV7-6
cdr3_nt: TGTGCCAGCAGCTTAGGTCAGGGAGGCTCCTACAATGAGCAGTTCTTC
cdr3_aa: CASSLGQGGSYNEQFF

d_call: TRBD2
clone_size: NA
j_call: TRBJ2-3
v_call: TRBV4-2
cdr3_nt: TGTGCCAGCAGCATTCGACTAGCGGGGGTAAGCACAGATACGCAGTATTTT
cdr3_aa: CASSIRLAGVSTDTQYF

d_call: TRBD2
clone_size: once
j_call: TRBJ2-5
v_call: TRBV9
cdr3_nt: TGTGCCAGCAGCCCATTGGGGAGGGCTCAAGAGACCCAGTACTTC
cdr3_aa: CASSPLGRAQETQYF

d_call: TRBD2
clone_size: NA
j_call: TRBJ2-5
v_call: TRBV7-2
cdr3_nt: TGTGCCAGCAGCCACATCCGGGACTACCGCCTTCCGACCCAGTACTTC
cdr3_aa: CASSHIRDYRLPTQYF

d_call: NA
clone_size: NA
j_call: TRBJ1-2
v_call: TRBV4-1
cdr3_nt: TGCGCCAGCAGCCACTTGGCCCGGGCGCCGGACAATGGCTACACCTTC
cdr3_aa: CASSHLARAPDNGYTF

d_call: TRBD1
clone_size: NA
j_call: TRBJ1-3
v_call: TRBV12-5
cdr3_nt: TGTGCTAGTGGTTTGGGACAGGGGGAAGTTGGAAACACCATATATTTT
cdr3_aa: CASGLGQGEVGNTIYF